Below, 21 T cell receptor beta chains from the same sample are listed, as sequenced in a study of T cell changes during pregnancy in multiple sclerosis. Sequencing used immunoSEQ multiplex PCR; TCRdb keeps in-frame clones, though not all of them. This repertoire shows 74,000 or so clones, 85% to 95% found once; its top ten account for roughly 0.21%. The input for sequencing was CD4+ T cells from peripheral blood mononuclear cells, taken before pregnancy. The receptors shown here come from a female donor with multiple sclerosis, enrolled in a pregnancy study.

This rearrangement joins TRBV11-2 to TRBJ1-1; D ambiguous. Germline values: CDR1 SGHAT, CDR2 FQNNGV. The CDR3 spans 14 residues. The V and J ends lost 0 bases and 2 bases respectively, with 7 bases between them. In nucleotides, the CDR3 is TGTGCCAGCAGCTTAGACCTAAGAAACACTGAAGCTTTCTTT. Translated, it gives CASSLDLRNTEAFF.

This clone has just a few counts. This sequence joins TRBV29-1 and TRBJ1-5; TRBD1 is a possible D gene (6 bases). V lost 7 bases to trimming and J lost 4 bases, with 20 bases between them. The CDR3 covers 15 residues. Per germline, CDR1 SQVTM and CDR2 ANQGSEA. The CDR3: CSAREQGGENQPQHF. DNA of the CDR3: TGCAGCGCCAGGGAACAGGGTGGGGAAAATCAGCCCCAGCATTTT.

The genes are TRBV5-1 and TRBJ2-7; 9 nucleotides line up with TRBD2. The CDR3 spans 16 residues. CDR1 and CDR2 from the germline V gene are SGHRS and YFSETQ. Unmatched junction bases numbered 12, after V lost 2 bases and J lost 6 bases. CDR3 region: CASSFQSGRFGLEQYF. CDR3 bases: TGCGCCAGCAGCTTTCAAAGCGGGAGGTTCGGGCTCGAGCAGTACTTC.

With regard to this clone: Additional DNA sequences in this sample encode the identical CDR3. V and J are TRBV6-1 and TRBJ2-3; 7 positions agree with TRBD2. The CDR3 is made up of 13 amino acids. CDR1 is MNHNS and CDR2 is SASEGT in the germline V gene. J lost 3 bases, V lost 11 bases, and 8 bases had no gene match. CDR3 residues: CASRTGGTDTQYF. In DNA, the CDR3 is TGTGCCTCCCGGACGGGAGGAACAGATACGCAGTATTTT.

J is TRBJ2-3 and V is TRBV5-6; possibly TRBD1 for D (6 bases). Germline CDR1 reads SGHDT; CDR2 reads YYEEEE. V was pared by 0 bases and J by 6 bases, with 14 bases between. The CDR3 spans 15 residues. CDR3 in amino acids: CASSLGAGESDTQYF. CDR3 DNA: TGTGCCAGCAGCTTGGGGGCAGGGGAGTCCGATACGCAGTATTTT.

This clone came up once. The chain links TRBV9 to TRBJ2-7, with a weak D call TRBD1 (5 bases). The CDR3 contains 16 residues. Trimming took 0 bases from V and 0 from J, leaving 13 bases between them. CDR1 and CDR2 from the germline V gene are SGDLS and YYNGEE. The CDR3 protein is CASSVDAGISSYEQYF. CDR3 bases: TGTGCCAGCAGCGTAGACGCAGGGATTAGCTCCTACGAGCAGTACTTC.

This chain joins TRBV6-1 and TRBJ2-7, with TRBD1 matching over 8 bases. CDR1 and CDR2 (germline): MNHNS, SASEGT. Unmatched junction bases numbered 1, after V lost 6 bases and J lost 0 bases. The CDR3 spans 13 residues. The CDR3 protein is CASRDRASYEQYF. The CDR3 DNA reads TGTGCCAGCAGGGACAGGGCCTCCTACGAGCAGTACTTC.

The rearrangement uses TRBV5-4 and TRBJ2-5, with 10 bases aligning to TRBD2. Germline assignment: CDR1 SGHNT and CDR2 YYREEE (reference sequence). Losses at the gene ends were 0 bases for V and 4 bases for J; bases not matched to a gene: 0. The CDR3 is 14 amino acids. This CDR3 reads CASSLERGGETQYF. The CDR3 DNA reads TGTGCCAGCAGCTTGGAGCGGGGGGGAGAGACCCAGTACTTC.

This chain joins TRBV29-1 and TRBJ2-3; 8 bases are a match to TRBD2. Germline-derived CDR1 and CDR2 are SQVTM and ANQGSEA. J was trimmed by 0 bases and V by 3 bases; bases with no gene match: 14. CDR3 length equals 18 residues. The CDR3 coding sequence is TGCAGCGTTGAGGGGGGGGATGGACTAGCAGTTAGCACAGATACGCAGTATTTT. Its translation: CSVEGGDGLAVSTDTQYF.

The V and J genes are TRBV7-2 and TRBJ2-3; TRBD1 agrees at 7 bases. V shed 6 bases, J shed 6 bases, and the junction held 9 bases outside the gene matches. Germline V gene sequence: CDR1 SGHTA, CDR2 FQGNSA. The CDR3 totals 14 residues. The CDR3 DNA reads TGTGCCAGCAGTCGAGACAGGGTTTGGGATACGCAGTATTTT. This codes for CASSRDRVWDTQYF.

This CDR3 reads CASSDGYEQYF. CDR3 DNA sequence: TGCGCCAGCAGTGACGGCTACGAGCAGTACTTC. The chain has TRBV10-2 and TRBJ2-7, with D uncertain. V dropped 3 bases and J dropped 3 bases, with 3 bases sitting between them. Germline-derived CDR1 and CDR2 are WSHSY and SAAADI. The CDR3 runs to 11 residues.

The rearrangement uses TRBV18 and TRBJ2-3; 11 nucleotides agree with TRBD2. Germline CDR1 KGHSH, CDR2 LQKENI. CDR3 size: 16 residues. V was pared by 3 bases and J by 4 bases, with 6 bases of the junction left unmatched. The chain's CDR3 is CASSPLAGGPADTQYF. The CDR3 region has the DNA TGTGCCAGCTCACCGTTAGCGGGAGGGCCCGCAGATACGCAGTATTTT. Full variable domain (outside the CDR3, taken from reference TRBV18 and TRBJ2-3): NAGVMQNPRHLVRRRGQEARLRCSPMKGHSHVYWYRQLPEEGLKFMVYLQKENIIDESGMPKERFSAEFPKEGPSILRIQQVVRGDSAAYFCASSPLAGGPADTQYFGPGTRLTVL.

The chain is built from TRBV5-1 and TRBJ2-7; 11 nucleotides agree with TRBD1. Germline CDR1 and CDR2: SGHRS and YFSETQ. The CDR3 covers 14 residues. J lost 5 bases, V lost 4 bases, and 5 bases had no gene match. CDR3 loop: CASSLGTGGNEQYF. As DNA, the CDR3 is TGCGCCAGCAGCCTGGGGACAGGGGGAAACGAGCAGTACTTC. The full variable domain, rest sourced from reference TRBV5-1 and TRBJ2-7, is KAGVTQTPRYLIKTRGQQVTLSCSPISGHRSVSWYQQTPGQGLQFLFEYFSETQRNKGNFPGRFSGRQFSNSRSEMNVSTLELGDSALYLCASSLGTGGNEQYFGPGTRLTVT.

The chain employs TRBV9 and TRBJ1-4; 8 bases are shared with TRBD1. Per the germline V gene, CDR1 is SGDLS and CDR2 is YYNGEE. The CDR3 totals 17 residues. V was clipped by 4 bases and J by 5 bases; unmatched bases: 13. The CDR3 loop reads CASSSTTGVIGNEKLFF. The DNA of the CDR3 is TGTGCCAGCAGCAGCACGACAGGGGTAATTGGAAATGAAAAACTGTTTTTT.

The chain employs TRBV5-1 and TRBJ1-1; D is ambiguous. Trimming took off 3 bases at V and 3 bases at J, with 12 bases between the two ends. The CDR3 totals 14 residues. Germline loops: CDR1 SGHRS, CDR2 YFSETQ. CDR3 bases: TGCGCCAGCAGCTCGCGGCCTGAAGACACTGAAGCTTTCTTT. It specifies CASSSRPEDTEAFF. Combining the CDR3 with reference TRBV5-1 and TRBJ1-1 gives the whole variable domain KAGVTQTPRYLIKTRGQQVTLSCSPISGHRSVSWYQQTPGQGLQFLFEYFSETQRNKGNFPGRFSGRQFSNSRSEMNVSTLELGDSALYLCASSSRPEDTEAFFGQGTRLTVV.

The chain employs TRBV19 and TRBJ1-2; the match to TRBD1 covers 8 bases. Trimming removed 4 bases from V and 8 bases from J; junction bases left unmatched: 9. CDR1 is LNHDA, CDR2 SQIVND, per germline (reference sequence). The CDR3 loop spans 14 amino acids. CDR3: CASSTGGGVGGYTF. The CDR3, as DNA: TGTGCCAGTAGTACAGGGGGCGGCGTTGGGGGCTACACCTTC.

The gene calls are TRBV5-4 and TRBJ2-1, with unresolved D. Germline lookup yields CDR1 SGHNT and CDR2 YYREEE (reference sequence). The CDR3 loop spans 13 amino acids. Trimming shortened V by 2 bases and J by 8 bases, and 11 bases separated the two germline ends. The CDR3 sequence: CASSFDSSHEQFF. The CDR3 DNA is TGTGCCAGCAGCTTTGATTCTAGTCATGAGCAGTTCTTC.

The chain links TRBV19 to TRBJ2-7; 9 bases align to TRBD2. Germline CDR1 is LNHDA and CDR2 is SQIVND (reference sequence). Losses at the gene ends were 3 bases for V and 3 bases for J; bases not matched to a gene: 21. The CDR3 spans 20 residues. CDR3 in DNA: TGTGCCAGTAGTATCCCCAGGATTTCAGGGTCTAGCGGGATTTACTACGAGCAGTACTTC. This gives the protein CASSIPRISGSSGIYYEQYF.

The chain couples TRBV30 to TRBJ2-7; D is unresolved. In germline, CDR1 is GTSNPN, CDR2 SVGIG (reference sequence). The CDR3 length is 14 residues. Trimming pared 1 base from V and 2 bases from J, leaving 12 bases between. The CDR3 region is CAWSGSGWTYEQYF. Here the CDR3 DNA reads TGTGCCTGGAGTGGGTCAGGTTGGACCTACGAGCAGTACTTC.

The genes are TRBV9 and TRBJ2-3; 9 bases match TRBD2. The CDR3 spans 18 residues. CDR1 SGDLS and CDR2 YYNGEE come from the germline V gene. V was clipped by 0 bases and J by 1 base; unmatched bases: 9. The CDR3 region has the DNA TGTGCCAGCAGCGTAGCGACCGGGACTAGCACCCGCACAGATACGCAGTATTTT. It translates to CASSVATGTSTRTDTQYF. Looking up the rest from reference TRBV9 and TRBJ2-3 gives the full variable domain: DSGVTQTPKHLITATGQRVTLRCSPRSGDLSVYWYQQSLDQGLQFLIQYYNGEERAKGNILERFSAQQFPDLHSELNLSSLELGDSALYFCASSVATGTSTRTDTQYFGPGTRLTVL.

The J gene is TRBJ2-1, the V gene TRBV7-9; 7 positions match TRBD2. The CDR3 length is 16 residues. V gave up 4 bases and J gave up 5 bases; unmatched junction bases: 11. The V gene's germline CDR1 is SEHNR and CDR2 FQNEAQ (reference sequence). The CDR3 spells CASSSRRGRINNEQFF. CDR3 DNA sequence: TGTGCCAGCAGCTCTAGGCGGGGGAGAATAAACAATGAGCAGTTCTTC.